Each of the 13 T cell receptor beta chains below was sequenced from the same sample in a study of cytomegalovirus exposure and HLA in healthy donors. The PCR contained 60 Vbeta and 13 Jbeta primers. Sequencing used immunoSEQ multiplex PCR; TCRdb keeps in-frame clones, though not all of them. The repertoire holds about 99,000 clones, with over 70% as singletons. Material: PBMCs. These receptors originate from a man between 45 and 60 years old in good health and CMV-seropositive.

This rearrangement joins TRBV28 to TRBJ1-3; TRBD1 matches at 8 bases. Trimming removed 6 bases from V and 0 bases from J; junction bases left unmatched: 7. There are 16 residues in the CDR3. CDR1 and CDR2 (germline): MDHEN, SYDVKM. The CDR3 coding sequence is TGTGCCAGCAGCACCTCGGGACAGGCCTCTGGAAACACCATATATTTT. Residues: CASSTSGQASGNTIYF.

The chain recombines TRBV7-9 with TRBJ1-4; 10 positions agree with TRBD1. This CDR3 comprises 16 residues. Germline V gene data show CDR1 as SEHNR and CDR2 as FQNEAQ (reference sequence). V gave up 3 bases and J gave up 3 bases; unmatched junction bases: 4. The CDR3 sequence is CASSFGTGVPNEKLFF. The CDR3 DNA reads as TGTGCCAGCAGCTTCGGGACAGGGGTTCCTAATGAAAAACTGTTTTTT.

CDR3 in amino acids: CASSLGTPWNEQFF. The DNA of the CDR3 is TGTGCCAGTAGTCTCGGGACACCTTGGAATGAGCAGTTCTTC. The chain joins TRBV19 to TRBJ2-1; a weak D match, TRBD1 (6 bases). Germline lookup yields CDR1 LNHDA and CDR2 SQIVND (reference sequence). The CDR3 extends over 14 amino acids. V was clipped by 5 bases and J by 7 bases, with 15 bases between them.

As DNA, the CDR3 is TGTGCCAGCAGTGAAACAGGCTACTCCTACGAGCAGTACTTC. Translated: CASSETGYSYEQYF. The rearrangement joins TRBV2 to TRBJ2-7; D may be TRBD1 (5 bases). V was clipped by 2 bases and J by 0 bases, with 8 bases between them. CDR1 is SNHLY and CDR2 is FYNNEI in the germline V gene. The CDR3 has 14 residues.

The gene calls are TRBV5-1 and TRBJ2-2; possible D gene TRBD2, 6 bases. Trimming took off 6 bases at V and 0 bases at J, with 12 bases between the two ends. The CDR3 has 15 amino acids. CDR1 and CDR2 (germline): SGHRS, YFSETQ. CDR3 in DNA: TGCGCCAGCATGCATGGGACTGCGAACACCGGGGAGCTGTTTTTT. Translating it yields CASMHGTANTGELFF.

The chain employs TRBV7-8 and TRBJ1-3; 12 bases line up with TRBD1. Looked up from germline, CDR1 is SGHVS and CDR2 is FQNEAQ. After removal of 2 bases from V and 1 base from J, the junction contained 3 bases not matched to a gene. CDR3 length: 17 amino acids. CDR3 DNA: TGTGCCAGCAGCTTACGGGGACAGGGGGCATCTGGAAACACCATATATTTT. Protein: CASSLRGQGASGNTIYF.

V is TRBV4-1 and J is TRBJ2-5, with D unclear. The CDR3 has 14 residues. Looked up from germline, CDR1 is MGHRA and CDR2 is YSYEKL. Trimming removed 0 bases at V and 2 bases at J, with 7 bases between. CDR3 loop: CASSQDSTQETQYF. The CDR3 DNA is TGCGCCAGCAGCCAAGATTCTACTCAAGAGACCCAGTACTTC.

This clone was found once. The J gene is TRBJ2-1, the V gene TRBV7-2, with 10 bases lining up with TRBD2. CDR3 size: 15 residues. V was clipped by 5 bases and J by 4 bases; unmatched bases: 5. Germline V lookup: CDR1 SGHTA, CDR2 FQGNSA. DNA for the CDR3: TGTGCCAGCAGCCAACGGACTAGCGGATACAATGAGCAGTTCTTC. Amino acids: CASSQRTSGYNEQFF.

The chain uses TRBV28 and TRBJ1-5, with unresolved D. CDR3 length: 13 amino acids. Germline V lookup: CDR1 MDHEN, CDR2 SYDVKM. V was clipped by 6 bases and J by 7 bases, with 13 bases between them. The CDR3 protein is CASRLGAIQPQHF. CDR3 nucleotides: TGTGCCAGCAGGCTGGGAGCTATCCAGCCCCAGCATTTT.

The chain carries TRBV7-9 and TRBJ2-1; unclear D gene. The CDR3 contains 11 residues. CDR1 SEHNR and CDR2 FQNEAQ come from the germline V gene (reference sequence). Trimming stripped 5 bases from V and 8 bases from J, with 7 bases between. CDR3 DNA: TGTGCCAGCAGCCCTATCGATGAGCAGTTCTTC. Translation gives CASSPIDEQFF.

The CDR3 reads CASSQDGQGIEQYF. The CDR3 coding sequence is TGTGCCAGCAGCCAAGATGGACAGGGTATCGAGCAGTACTTC. The chain has TRBV4-2 and TRBJ2-5; TRBD1 matches 8 bases. The J call is in doubt because the DNA end fits TRBJ2-7 better. This CDR3 contains 14 residues. Germline CDR1 reads LGHNA; CDR2 reads YNFKEQ.

The V gene is TRBV5-1, the J gene TRBJ2-7; 8 nucleotides agree with TRBD1. The CDR3 runs to 15 residues. V trimming: 5 bases; J trimming: 0 bases; junction bases outside the gene matches: 7. Per the germline V gene, CDR1 is SGHRS and CDR2 is YFSETQ. Written as DNA, the CDR3 is TGCGCCAGCAGGACTTCCGGACAGGGCTCCTACGAGCAGTACTTC. Translated: CASRTSGQGSYEQYF.

The genes are TRBV27 and TRBJ2-1; TRBD1 might be the D (5 bases). With 4 bases removed from V and 8 bases from J, the gap between germline ends came to 12 bases. The CDR3 runs to 13 residues. CDR1 and CDR2 (germline): MNHEY, SMNVEV (reference sequence). The CDR3 sequence is CASSSSRGDEQFF. The CDR3 DNA follows: TGTGCCAGCAGTTCTTCTAGGGGCGATGAGCAGTTCTTC.